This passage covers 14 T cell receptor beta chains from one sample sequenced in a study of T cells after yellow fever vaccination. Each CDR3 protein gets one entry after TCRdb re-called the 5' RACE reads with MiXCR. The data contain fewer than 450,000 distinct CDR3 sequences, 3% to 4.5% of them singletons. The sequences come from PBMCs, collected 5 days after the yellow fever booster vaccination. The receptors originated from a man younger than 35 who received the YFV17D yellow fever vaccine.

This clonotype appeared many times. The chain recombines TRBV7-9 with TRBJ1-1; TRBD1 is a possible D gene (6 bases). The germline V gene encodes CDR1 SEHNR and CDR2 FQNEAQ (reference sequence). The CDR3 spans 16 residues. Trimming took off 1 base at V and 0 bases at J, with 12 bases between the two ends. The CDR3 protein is CASSLVGQGMNTEAFF. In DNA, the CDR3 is TGTGCCAGCAGCTTAGTCGGGCAGGGGATGAACACTGAAGCTTTCTTT.

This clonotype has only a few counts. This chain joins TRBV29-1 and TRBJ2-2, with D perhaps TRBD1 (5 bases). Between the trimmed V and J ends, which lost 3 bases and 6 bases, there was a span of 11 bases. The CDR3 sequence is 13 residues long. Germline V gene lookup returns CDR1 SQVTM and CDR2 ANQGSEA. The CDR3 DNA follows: TGCAGCGTTGACAGGGATCGGTCCGGGGAGCTGTTTTTT. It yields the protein CSVDRDRSGELFF.

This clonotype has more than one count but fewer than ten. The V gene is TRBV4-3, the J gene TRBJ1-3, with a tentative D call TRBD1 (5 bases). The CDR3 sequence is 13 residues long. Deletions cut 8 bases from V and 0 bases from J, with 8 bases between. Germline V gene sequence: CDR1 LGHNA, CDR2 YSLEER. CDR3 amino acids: CASRGSSGNTIYF. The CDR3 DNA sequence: TGCGCCAGCCGGGGGAGCTCTGGAAACACCATATATTTT.

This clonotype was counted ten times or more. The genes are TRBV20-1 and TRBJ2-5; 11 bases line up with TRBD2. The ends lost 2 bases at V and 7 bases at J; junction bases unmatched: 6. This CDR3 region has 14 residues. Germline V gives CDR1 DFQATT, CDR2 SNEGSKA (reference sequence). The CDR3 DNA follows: TGCAGTGCTAGAAGGTTCCTAGCGGGGGGGACCCAGTACTTC. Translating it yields CSARRFLAGGTQYF.

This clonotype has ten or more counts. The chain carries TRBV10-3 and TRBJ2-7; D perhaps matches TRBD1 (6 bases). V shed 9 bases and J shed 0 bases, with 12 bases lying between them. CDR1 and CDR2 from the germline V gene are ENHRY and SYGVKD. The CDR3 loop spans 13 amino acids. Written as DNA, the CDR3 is TGTGCCATTAAGGACAGCGACTCCTACGAGCAGTACTTC. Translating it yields CAIKDSDSYEQYF.

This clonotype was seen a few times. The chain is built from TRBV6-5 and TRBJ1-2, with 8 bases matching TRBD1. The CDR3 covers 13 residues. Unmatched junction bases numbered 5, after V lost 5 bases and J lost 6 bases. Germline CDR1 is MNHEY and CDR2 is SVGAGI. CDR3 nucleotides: TGTGCCAGCAGTAACACACAGGGGGATGGCTACACCTTC. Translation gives CASSNTQGDGYTF.

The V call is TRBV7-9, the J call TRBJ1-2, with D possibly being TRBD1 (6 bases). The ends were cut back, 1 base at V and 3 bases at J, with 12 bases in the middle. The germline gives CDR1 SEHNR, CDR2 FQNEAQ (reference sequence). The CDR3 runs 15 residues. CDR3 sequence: CASSLEDRRHYGYTF. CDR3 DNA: TGTGCCAGCAGCTTAGAGGACAGAAGGCACTATGGCTACACCTTC.

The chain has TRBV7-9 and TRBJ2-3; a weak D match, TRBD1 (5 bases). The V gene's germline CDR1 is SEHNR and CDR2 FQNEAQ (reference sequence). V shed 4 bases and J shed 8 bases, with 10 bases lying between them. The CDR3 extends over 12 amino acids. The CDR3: CASSSEQGTQYF. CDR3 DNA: TGTGCCAGCAGCTCGGAGCAGGGTACGCAGTATTTT.

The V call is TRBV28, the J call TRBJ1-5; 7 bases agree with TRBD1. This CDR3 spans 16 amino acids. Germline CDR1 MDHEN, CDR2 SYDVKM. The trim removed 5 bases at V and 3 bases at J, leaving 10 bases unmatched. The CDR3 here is CASSPSTGANNQPQHF. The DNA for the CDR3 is TGTGCCAGCAGTCCGTCCACAGGGGCAAACAATCAGCCCCAGCATTTT.

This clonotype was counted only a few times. Here the CDR3 reads CASSLPTNYGYTF. DNA of the CDR3: TGCGCCAGCAGCTTGCCCACTAACTATGGCTACACCTTC. The V and J genes are TRBV5-1 and TRBJ1-2; D gene uncertain. V shed 1 base and J shed 0 bases, with 4 bases lying between them. The CDR3 runs 13 residues. Looked up from germline, CDR1 is SGHRS and CDR2 is YFSETQ.

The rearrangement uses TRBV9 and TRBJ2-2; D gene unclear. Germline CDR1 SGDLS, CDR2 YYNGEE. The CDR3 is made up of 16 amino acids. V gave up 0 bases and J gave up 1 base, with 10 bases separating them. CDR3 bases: TGTGCCAGCAGCGTAGTCCCGACGGTGAACACCGGGGAGCTGTTTTTT. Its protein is CASSVVPTVNTGELFF.

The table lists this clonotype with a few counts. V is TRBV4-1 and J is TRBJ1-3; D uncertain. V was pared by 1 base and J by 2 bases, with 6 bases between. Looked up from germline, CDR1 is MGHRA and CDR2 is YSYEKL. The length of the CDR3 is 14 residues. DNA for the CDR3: TGCGCCAGCAGCCAAGGTGGGGCTGGAAACACCATATATTTT. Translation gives CASSQGGAGNTIYF.

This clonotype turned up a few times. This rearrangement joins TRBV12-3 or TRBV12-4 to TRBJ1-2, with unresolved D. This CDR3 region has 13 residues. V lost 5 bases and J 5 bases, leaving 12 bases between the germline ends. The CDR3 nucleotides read TGTGCCAGCAGTCAAACGCAGAGATATGGCTACACCTTC. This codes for CASSQTQRYGYTF.

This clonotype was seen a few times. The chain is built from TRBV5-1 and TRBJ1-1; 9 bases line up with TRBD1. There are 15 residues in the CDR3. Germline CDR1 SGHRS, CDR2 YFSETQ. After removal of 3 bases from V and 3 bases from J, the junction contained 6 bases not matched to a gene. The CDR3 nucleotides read TGCGCCAGCAGCTCGGGACAGGGTCTGTACACTGAAGCTTTCTTT. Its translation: CASSSGQGLYTEAFF.